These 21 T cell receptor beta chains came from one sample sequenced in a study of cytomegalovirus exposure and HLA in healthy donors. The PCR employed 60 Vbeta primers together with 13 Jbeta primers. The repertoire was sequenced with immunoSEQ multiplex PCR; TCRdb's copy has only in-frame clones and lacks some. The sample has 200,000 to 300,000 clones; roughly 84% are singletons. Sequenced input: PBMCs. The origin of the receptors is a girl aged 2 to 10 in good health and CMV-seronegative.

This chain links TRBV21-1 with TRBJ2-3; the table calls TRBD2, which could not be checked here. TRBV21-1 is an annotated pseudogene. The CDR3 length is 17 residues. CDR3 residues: CASSKRYGQRSTDTQYF. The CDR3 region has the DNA TGTGCCAGCAGCAAGAGGTACGGTCAGCGAAGCACAGATACGCAGTATTTT.

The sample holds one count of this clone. CDR3 DNA sequence: TGTGCCAGCAGCCCTCCTGACAGGCCCCTCACTGGCTACACCTTC. Encoded protein: CASSPPDRPLTGYTF. The V and J genes are TRBV5-4 and TRBJ1-2, with a weak D call TRBD1 (6 bases). The germline V and J ends were trimmed by 4 bases and 7 bases, with 20 bases remaining between them. The CDR3 has 15 amino acids. The V gene's germline CDR1 is SGHNT and CDR2 YYREEE (reference sequence). Drawing the rest from reference TRBV5-4 and TRBJ1-2, the complete variable domain is ETGVTQSPTHLIKTRGQQVTLRCSSQSGHNTVSWYQQALGQGPQFIFQYYREEENGRGNFPPRFSGLQFPNYSSELNVNALELDDSALYLCASSPPDRPLTGYTFGSGTRLTVV.

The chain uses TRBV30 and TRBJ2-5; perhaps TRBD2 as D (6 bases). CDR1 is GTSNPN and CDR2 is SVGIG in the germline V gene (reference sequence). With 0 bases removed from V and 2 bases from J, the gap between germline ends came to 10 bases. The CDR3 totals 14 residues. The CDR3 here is CAWSVPGLQETQYF. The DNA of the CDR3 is TGTGCCTGGAGTGTACCGGGACTGCAAGAGACCCAGTACTTC.

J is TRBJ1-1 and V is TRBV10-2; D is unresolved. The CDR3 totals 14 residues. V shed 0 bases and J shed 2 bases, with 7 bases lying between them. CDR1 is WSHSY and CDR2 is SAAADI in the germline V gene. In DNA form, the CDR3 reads TGCGCCAGCAGTGAGTCCCGGAGAAACACTGAAGCTTTCTTT. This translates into CASSESRRNTEAFF.

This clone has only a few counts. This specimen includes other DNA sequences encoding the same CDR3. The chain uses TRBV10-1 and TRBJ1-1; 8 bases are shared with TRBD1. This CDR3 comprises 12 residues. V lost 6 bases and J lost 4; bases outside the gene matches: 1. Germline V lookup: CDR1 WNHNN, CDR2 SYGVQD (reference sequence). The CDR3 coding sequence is TGCGCCAGCAGCGGACAGGGCACTGAAGCTTTCTTT. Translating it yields CASSGQGTEAFF.

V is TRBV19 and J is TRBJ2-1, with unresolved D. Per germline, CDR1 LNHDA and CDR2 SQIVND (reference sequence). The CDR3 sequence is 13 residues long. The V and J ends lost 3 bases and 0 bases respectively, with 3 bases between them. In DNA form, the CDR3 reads TGTGCCAGTAGTATCAGCTCCTACAATGAGCAGTTCTTC. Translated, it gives CASSISSYNEQFF.

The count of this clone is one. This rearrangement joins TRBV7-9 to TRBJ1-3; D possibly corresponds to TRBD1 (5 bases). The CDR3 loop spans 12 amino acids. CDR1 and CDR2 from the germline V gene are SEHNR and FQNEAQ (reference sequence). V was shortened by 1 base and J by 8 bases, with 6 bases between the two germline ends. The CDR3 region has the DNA TGTGCCAGCAGCTTAGACAGGTACACCATATATTTT. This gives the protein CASSLDRYTIYF.

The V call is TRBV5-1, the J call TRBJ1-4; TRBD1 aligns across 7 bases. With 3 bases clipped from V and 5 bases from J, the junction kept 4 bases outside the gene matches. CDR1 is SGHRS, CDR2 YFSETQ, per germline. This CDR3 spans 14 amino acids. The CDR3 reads CASSSQGGNEKLFF. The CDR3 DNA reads TGCGCCAGCAGCTCCCAGGGGGGCAATGAAAAACTGTTTTTT.

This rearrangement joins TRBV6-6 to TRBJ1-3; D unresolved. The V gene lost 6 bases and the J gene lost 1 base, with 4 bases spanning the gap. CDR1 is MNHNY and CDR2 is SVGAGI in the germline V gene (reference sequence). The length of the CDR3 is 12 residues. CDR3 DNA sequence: TGTGCCAGCAGAGCATCTGGAAACACCATATATTTT. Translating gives CASRASGNTIYF.

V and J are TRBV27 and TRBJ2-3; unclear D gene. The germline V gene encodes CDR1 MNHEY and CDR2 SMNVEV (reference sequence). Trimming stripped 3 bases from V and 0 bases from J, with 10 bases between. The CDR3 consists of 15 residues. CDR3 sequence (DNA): TGTGCCAGCAGTTTTCTCCCGTTTAGCACAGATACGCAGTATTTT. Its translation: CASSFLPFSTDTQYF.

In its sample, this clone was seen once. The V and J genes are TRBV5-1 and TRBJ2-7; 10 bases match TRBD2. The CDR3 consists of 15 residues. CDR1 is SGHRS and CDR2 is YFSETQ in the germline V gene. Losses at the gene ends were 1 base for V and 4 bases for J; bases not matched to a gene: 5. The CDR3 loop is CASSLLSGGGYEQYF. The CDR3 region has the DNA TGCGCCAGCAGCTTGTTGAGCGGGGGGGGTTACGAGCAGTACTTC.

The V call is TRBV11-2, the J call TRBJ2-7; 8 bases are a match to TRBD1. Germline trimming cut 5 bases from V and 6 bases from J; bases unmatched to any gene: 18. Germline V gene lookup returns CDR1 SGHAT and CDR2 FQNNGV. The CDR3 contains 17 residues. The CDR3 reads CASSPARSGTGFGEQYF. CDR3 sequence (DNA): TGTGCCAGCAGCCCGGCCCGATCCGGGACAGGTTTCGGCGAGCAGTACTTC.

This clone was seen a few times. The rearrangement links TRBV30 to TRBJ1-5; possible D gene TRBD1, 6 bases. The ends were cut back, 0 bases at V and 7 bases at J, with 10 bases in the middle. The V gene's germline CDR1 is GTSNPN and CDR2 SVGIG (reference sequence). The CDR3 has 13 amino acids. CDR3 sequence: CAWSVQGRQPQHF. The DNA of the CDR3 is TGTGCCTGGAGTGTACAGGGAAGGCAGCCCCAGCATTTT.

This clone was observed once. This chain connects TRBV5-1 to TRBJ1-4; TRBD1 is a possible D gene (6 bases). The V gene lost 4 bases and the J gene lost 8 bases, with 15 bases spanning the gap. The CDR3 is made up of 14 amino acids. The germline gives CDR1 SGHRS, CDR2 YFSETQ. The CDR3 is CASSAAGVGEKLFF. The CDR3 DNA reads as TGCGCCAGCAGCGCGGCAGGGGTTGGCGAAAAACTGTTTTTT.

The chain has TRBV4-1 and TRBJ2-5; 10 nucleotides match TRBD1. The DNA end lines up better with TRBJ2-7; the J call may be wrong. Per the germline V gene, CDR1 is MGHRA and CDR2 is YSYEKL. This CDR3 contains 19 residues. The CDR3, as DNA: TGCGCCAGCAGCCAAGAAGAATTAAGTAGGGACAGGGGCACCTACGAGCAGTACTTC. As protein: CASSQEELSRDRGTYEQYF.

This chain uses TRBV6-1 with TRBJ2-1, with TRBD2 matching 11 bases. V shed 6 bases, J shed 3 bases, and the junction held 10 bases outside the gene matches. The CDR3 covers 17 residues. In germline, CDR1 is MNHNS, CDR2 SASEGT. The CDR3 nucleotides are TGTGCCAGCAGGGAACGAGGGGGACTAGCGGACTACAATGAGCAGTTCTTC. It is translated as CASRERGGLADYNEQFF.

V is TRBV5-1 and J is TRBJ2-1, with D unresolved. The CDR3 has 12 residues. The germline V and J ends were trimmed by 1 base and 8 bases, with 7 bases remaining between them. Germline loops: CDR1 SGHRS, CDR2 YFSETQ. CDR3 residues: CASSLILDEQFF. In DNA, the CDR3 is TGCGCCAGCAGCTTGATCCTCGATGAGCAGTTCTTC.

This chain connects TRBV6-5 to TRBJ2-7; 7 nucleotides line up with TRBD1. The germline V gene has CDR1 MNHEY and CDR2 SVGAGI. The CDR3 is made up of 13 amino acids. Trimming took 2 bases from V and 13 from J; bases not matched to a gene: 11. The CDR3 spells CASSYGTEGDIYF. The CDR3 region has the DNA TGTGCCAGCAGTTACGGGACAGAGGGAGACATATACTTC.

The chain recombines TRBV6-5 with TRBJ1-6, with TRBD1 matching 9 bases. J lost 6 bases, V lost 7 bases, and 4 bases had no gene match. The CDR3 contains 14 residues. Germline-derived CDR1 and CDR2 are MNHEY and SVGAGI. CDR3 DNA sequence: TGTGCCAGCATGGGGACAGGGACTAATTCACCCCTCCACTTT. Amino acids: CASMGTGTNSPLHF.

CDR3 in DNA: TGTGCCAGCAGTCCCAGCGGGAGGGGGGGGAATGAGCAGTTCTTC. Translation gives CASSPSGRGGNEQFF. J is TRBJ2-1 and V is TRBV4-2; 10 positions agree with TRBD2. Germline assignment: CDR1 LGHNA and CDR2 YNFKEQ. This CDR3 is built from 15 residues. V dropped 6 bases and J dropped 7; count of bases not matched to a gene: 9.

The CDR3 region is CASSVLASGVDTQYF. CDR3 in DNA: TGTGCCAGCAGCGTCCTGGCTAGCGGGGTTGATACGCAGTATTTT. The chain is built from TRBV9 and TRBJ2-3, with TRBD2 matching 9 bases. Germline assignment: CDR1 SGDLS and CDR2 YYNGEE. V trimming: 2 bases; J trimming: 6 bases; junction bases outside the gene matches: 7. This CDR3 has 15 residues.